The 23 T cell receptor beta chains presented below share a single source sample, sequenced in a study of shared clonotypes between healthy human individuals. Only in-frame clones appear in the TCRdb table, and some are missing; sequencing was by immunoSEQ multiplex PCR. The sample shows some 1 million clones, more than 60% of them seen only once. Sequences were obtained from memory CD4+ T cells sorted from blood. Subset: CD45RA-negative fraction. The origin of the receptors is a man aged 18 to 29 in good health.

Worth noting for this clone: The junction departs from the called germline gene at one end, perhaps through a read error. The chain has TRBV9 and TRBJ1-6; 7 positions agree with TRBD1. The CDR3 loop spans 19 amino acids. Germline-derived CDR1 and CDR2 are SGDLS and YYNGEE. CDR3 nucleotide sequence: TGTGCCAGCACCGTAATTTTGGGGAATCCGGGACAGTATAATTCACCCCTCCACTTT. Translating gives CASTVILGNPGQYNSPLHF.

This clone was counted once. The CDR3 sequence: CASSALPPRDYEQYF. CDR3 in DNA: TGTGCCAGCAGCGCCCTACCACCCCGGGACTACGAGCAGTACTTC. This chain links TRBV7-9 with TRBJ2-7, with a weak D call TRBD2 (5 bases). Germline CDR1 and CDR2: SEHNR and FQNEAQ (reference sequence). V was pared by 5 bases and J by 3 bases, with 17 bases between. The CDR3 spans 15 residues.

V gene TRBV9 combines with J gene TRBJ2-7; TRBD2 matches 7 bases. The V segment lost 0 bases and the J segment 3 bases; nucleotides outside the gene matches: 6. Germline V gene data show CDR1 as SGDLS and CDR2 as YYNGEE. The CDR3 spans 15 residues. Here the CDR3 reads CASSVEASGLYEQYF. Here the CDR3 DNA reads TGTGCCAGCAGCGTAGAGGCTAGCGGACTCTACGAGCAGTACTTC.

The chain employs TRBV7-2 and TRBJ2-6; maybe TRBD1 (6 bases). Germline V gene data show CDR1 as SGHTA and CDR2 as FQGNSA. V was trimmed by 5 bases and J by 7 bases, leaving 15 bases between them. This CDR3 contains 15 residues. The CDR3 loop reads CASSPASRGANVLTF. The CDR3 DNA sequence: TGTGCCAGCAGCCCCGCTTCCAGGGGCGCCAACGTCCTGACTTTC. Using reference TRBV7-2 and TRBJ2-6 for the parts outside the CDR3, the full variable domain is GAGVSQSPSNKVTEKGKDVELRCDPISGHTALYWYRQSLGQGLEFLIYFQGNSAPDKSGLPSDRFSAERTGGSVSTLTIQRTQQEDSAVYLCASSPASRGANVLTFGAGSRLTVL.

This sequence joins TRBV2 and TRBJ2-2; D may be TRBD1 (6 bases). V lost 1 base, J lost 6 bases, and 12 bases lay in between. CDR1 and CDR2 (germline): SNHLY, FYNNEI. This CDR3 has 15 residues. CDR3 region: CASSEGGPRSGELFF. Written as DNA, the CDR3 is TGTGCCAGCAGTGAAGGGGGGCCTCGGTCCGGGGAGCTGTTTTTT.

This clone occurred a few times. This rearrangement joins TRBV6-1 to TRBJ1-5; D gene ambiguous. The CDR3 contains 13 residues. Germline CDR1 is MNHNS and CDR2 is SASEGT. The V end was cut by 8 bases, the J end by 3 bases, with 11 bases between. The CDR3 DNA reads TGTGCCAGCGTTGGACGGCTCAATCAGCCCCAGCATTTT. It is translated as CASVGRLNQPQHF.

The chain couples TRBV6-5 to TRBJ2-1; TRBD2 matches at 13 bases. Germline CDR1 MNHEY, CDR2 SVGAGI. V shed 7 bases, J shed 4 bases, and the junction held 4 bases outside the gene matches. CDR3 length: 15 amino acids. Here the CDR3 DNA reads TGTGCCAGCATTCGACTAGCGGGAGGATACAATGAGCAGTTCTTC. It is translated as CASIRLAGGYNEQFF.

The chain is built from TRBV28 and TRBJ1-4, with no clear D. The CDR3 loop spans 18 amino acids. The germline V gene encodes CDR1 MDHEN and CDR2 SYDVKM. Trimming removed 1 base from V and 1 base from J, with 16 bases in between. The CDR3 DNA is TGTGCCAGCAGTTTATCGGGCACCCTCGGCAGAACTAATGAAAAACTGTTTTTT. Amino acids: CASSLSGTLGRTNEKLFF.

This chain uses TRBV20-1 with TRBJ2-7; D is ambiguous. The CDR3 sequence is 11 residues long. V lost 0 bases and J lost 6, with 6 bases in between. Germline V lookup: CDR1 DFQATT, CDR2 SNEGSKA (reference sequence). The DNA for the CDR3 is TGCAGTGCTAGAGATTTTCCCGAGCAGTACTTC. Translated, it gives CSARDFPEQYF.

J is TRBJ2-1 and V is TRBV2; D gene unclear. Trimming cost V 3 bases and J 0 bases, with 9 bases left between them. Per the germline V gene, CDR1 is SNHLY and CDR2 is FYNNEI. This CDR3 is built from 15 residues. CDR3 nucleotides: TGTGCCAGCAGTGAGGCGGCCCGCTCCTACAATGAGCAGTTCTTC. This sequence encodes CASSEAARSYNEQFF.

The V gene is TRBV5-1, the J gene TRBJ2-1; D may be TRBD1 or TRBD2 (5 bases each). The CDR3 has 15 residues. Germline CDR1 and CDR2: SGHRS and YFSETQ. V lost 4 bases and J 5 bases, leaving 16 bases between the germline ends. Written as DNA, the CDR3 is TGCGCCAGCAGCCAGCCCGGGACCACGGACAATGAGCAGTTCTTC. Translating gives CASSQPGTTDNEQFF.

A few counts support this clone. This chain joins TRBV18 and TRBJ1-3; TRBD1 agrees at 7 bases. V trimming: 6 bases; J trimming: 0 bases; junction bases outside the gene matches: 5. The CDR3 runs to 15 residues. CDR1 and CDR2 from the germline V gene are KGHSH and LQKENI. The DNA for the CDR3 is TGTGCCAGCTCCCAGGGACAGTCCTCTGGAAACACCATATATTTT. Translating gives CASSQGQSSGNTIYF.

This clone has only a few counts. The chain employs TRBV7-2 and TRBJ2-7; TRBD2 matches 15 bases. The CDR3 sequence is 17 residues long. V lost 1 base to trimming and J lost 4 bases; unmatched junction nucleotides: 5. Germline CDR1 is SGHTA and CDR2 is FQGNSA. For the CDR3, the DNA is TGTGCCAGCAGCTTAGGGACTAGCGGGAGGGCCCAGTACGAGCAGTACTTC. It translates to CASSLGTSGRAQYEQYF.

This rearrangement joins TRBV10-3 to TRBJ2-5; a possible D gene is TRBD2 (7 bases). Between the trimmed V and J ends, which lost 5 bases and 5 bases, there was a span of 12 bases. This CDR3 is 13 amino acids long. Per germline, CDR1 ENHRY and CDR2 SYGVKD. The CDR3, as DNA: TGTGCCATCAGTCAGAGGGGGGGGGAGACCCAGTACTTC. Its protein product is CAISQRGGETQYF.

The CDR3 here is CASTRGGMAPEQFF. The CDR3 region has the DNA TGTGCCAGTACTCGGGGGGGTATGGCTCCTGAGCAGTTCTTC. This chain links TRBV14 with TRBJ2-1; TRBD2 aligns across 8 bases. Unmatched junction bases numbered 13, after V lost 9 bases and J lost 9 bases. Germline V CDR1 and CDR2: SGHDN, FVKESK. This CDR3 spans 14 amino acids.

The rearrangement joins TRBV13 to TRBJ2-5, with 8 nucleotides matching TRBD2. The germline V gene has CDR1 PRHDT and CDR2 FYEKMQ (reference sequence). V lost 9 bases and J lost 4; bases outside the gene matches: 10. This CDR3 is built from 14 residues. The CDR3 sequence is CASKPPGGTETQYF. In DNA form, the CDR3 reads TGTGCCAGTAAACCTCCGGGGGGGACAGAGACCCAGTACTTC.

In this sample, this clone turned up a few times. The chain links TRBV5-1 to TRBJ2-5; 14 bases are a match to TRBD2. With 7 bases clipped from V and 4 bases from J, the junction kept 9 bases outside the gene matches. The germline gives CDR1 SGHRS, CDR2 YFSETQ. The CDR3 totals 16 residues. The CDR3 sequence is CASGPTSGGAGETQYF. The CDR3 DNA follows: TGCGCCAGCGGACCGACTAGCGGGGGGGCTGGAGAGACCCAGTACTTC.

The CDR3 DNA sequence: TGTGCCAGCCCAGGGGCCGCCTACAATGAGCAGTTCTTC. Protein product: CASPGAAYNEQFF. V is TRBV6-5 and J is TRBJ2-1; D is possibly TRBD1 (6 bases). V lost 8 bases to trimming and J lost 2 bases, with 10 bases between them. CDR3 length equals 13 residues. The germline CDR1 and CDR2 sequences are MNHEY and SVGAGI.

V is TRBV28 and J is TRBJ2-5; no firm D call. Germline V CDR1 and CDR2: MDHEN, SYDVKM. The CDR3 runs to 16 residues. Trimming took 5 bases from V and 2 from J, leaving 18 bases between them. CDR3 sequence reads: CASSPSSLGPQETQYF. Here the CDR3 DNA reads TGTGCCAGCAGTCCCTCCTCTCTAGGGCCTCAAGAGACCCAGTACTTC.

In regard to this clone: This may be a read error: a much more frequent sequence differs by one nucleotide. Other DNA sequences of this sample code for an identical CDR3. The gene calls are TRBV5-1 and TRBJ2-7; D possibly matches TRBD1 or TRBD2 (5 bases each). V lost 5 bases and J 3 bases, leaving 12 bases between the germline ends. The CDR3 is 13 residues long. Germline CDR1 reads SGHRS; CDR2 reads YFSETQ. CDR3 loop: CASSRGRDYEQYF. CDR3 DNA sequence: TGCGCCAGCAGTCGGGGCAGGGACTACGAGCAGTACTTC.

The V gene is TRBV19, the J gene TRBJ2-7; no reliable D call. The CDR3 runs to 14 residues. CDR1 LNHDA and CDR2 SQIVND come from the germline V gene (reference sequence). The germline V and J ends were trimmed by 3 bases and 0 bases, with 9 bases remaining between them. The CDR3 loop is CASSMGTYSYEQYF. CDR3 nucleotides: TGTGCCAGTAGTATGGGTACATACTCCTACGAGCAGTACTTC.

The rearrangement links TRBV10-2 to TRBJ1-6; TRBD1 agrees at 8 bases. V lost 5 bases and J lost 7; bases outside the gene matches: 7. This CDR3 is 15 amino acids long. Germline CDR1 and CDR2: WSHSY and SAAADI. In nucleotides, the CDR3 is TGCGCCAGCAGTCCTACAGGGGGGGGGAATTCACCCCTCCACTTT. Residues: CASSPTGGGNSPLHF.

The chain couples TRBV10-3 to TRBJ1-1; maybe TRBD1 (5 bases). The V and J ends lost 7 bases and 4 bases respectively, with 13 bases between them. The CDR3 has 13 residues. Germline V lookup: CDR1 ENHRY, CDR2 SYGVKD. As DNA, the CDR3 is TGTGCCATCACCCAAGGGGAGGGCACTGAAGCTTTCTTT. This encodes CAITQGEGTEAFF.